Listed below are T cell receptor beta chains from one sample, sequenced in a study of regulatory T cells in long-lasting Graves disease. TCRdb re-called the multiplex PCR reads with MiXCR, one entry per CDR3 protein. The sample comprises hundreds of thousands of distinct CDR3 sequences, 16% of which are singletons, and about 20% rests with the top ten. Another study also made use of these data, one on T cells in Graves' hyperthyroidism and ophthalmopathy.

Sequences were derived from peripheral blood mononuclear cells (PBMCs), sampled at new diagnosis, from a patient treated with antithyroid drugs. The receptor source for this set is a woman in her thirties with Graves disease. The CDR3 runs from the conserved cysteine through the conserved F or W. D genes are given only for firm matches. For some rows the clone size is stated as once, few or many, or as a class when expanded; others skip it.

TGTGCCAGCAGAGCCGGACAGGGGGTTTACAATGAGCAGTTCTTC,CASRAGQGVYNEQFF,.,TRBV9,TRBJ2-1,TRBD1
TGTGCCAGCAGTTTAGCGAGTGGAGTAGCGGGATCCTACGAGCAGTACTTC,CASSLASGVAGSYEQYF,many,TRBV12-3/TRBV12-4,TRBJ2-7,TRBD2
TGTGCCAGCAGACCGACAGGGGGCTCGGAGACCCAGTACTTC,CASRPTGGSETQYF,many,TRBV12-3/TRBV12-4,TRBJ2-5,TRBD1
TGTGCCAGCAGTCCGGCCGGGACAGGGAATCGCGAGCAGTACTTC,CASSPAGTGNREQYF,many,TRBV28,TRBJ2-7,TRBD1
TGCGCCAGCAGCCTCACTAGCGGCACTAAAGAGACCCAGTACTTC,CASSLTSGTKETQYF,.,TRBV4-1,TRBJ2-5,TRBD2
TGTGCCAGCAGCCCCCAGTCGGGGCAATTGAACACTGAAGCTTTCTTT,CASSPQSGQLNTEAFF,many,TRBV3-1,TRBJ1-1,.
TGTGCCAGCAGTACCCCTACCGGCAGGGGAAACACCATATATTTT,CASSTPTGRGNTIYF,many,TRBV28,TRBJ1-3,.
TGTGCCAGCAGTTTAACTCGCCCCTACGAGCAGTACTTC,CASSLTRPYEQYF,.,TRBV27,TRBJ2-7,.
TGTGCCAGCACGCGAAGGCAGGGTGGAAGCTCCTATAATTCACCCCTCCACTTT,CASTRRQGGSSYNSPLHF,.,TRBV6-1,TRBJ1-6,.
TGTGCCAGCAGACTAGGGGGTCTTGGAAACACCATATATTTT,CASRLGGLGNTIYF,many,TRBV28,TRBJ1-3,.
TGTGCCGGAGCCACAGGGGGCAACTCCTACGAGCAGTACTTC,CAGATGGNSYEQYF,many,TRBV28,TRBJ2-7,TRBD1
TGTGCCAGCATGGCCGGGCCGAACACTGAAGCTTTCTTT,CASMAGPNTEAFF,many,TRBV28,TRBJ1-1,.
TGTGCCAGCAGATTAGGGCCTATAACAAGCAATCAGCCCCAGCATTTT,CASRLGPITSNQPQHF,few,TRBV5-5,TRBJ1-5,.
TGTGCCAGTTATGACAGGGGCAATCAGCCCCAGCATTTT,CASYDRGNQPQHF,.,TRBV19,TRBJ1-5,TRBD1
TGTGCCAGCAGCTTAGCAGGGGGAGGACAGCCCCAGCATTTT,CASSLAGGGQPQHF,many,TRBV7-9,TRBJ1-5,.
TGTGCCAGCAGCGAGGGACAGGGGTTCCCCTACGAGCAGTACTTC,CASSEGQGFPYEQYF,few,TRBV11-2,TRBJ2-7,TRBD1
TGCAGTGCACCGAACCGACTAGCGGGAGACCACAATGAGCAGTTCTTC,CSAPNRLAGDHNEQFF,few,TRBV20-1,TRBJ2-1,TRBD2
TGCAGTTTCTCTGGACTAGCGGCTTCCTACGAGCAGTACTTC,CSFSGLAASYEQYF,few,TRBV20-1,TRBJ2-7,TRBD2
TGTGCCAGCAGCCGTACTAGCGCAACCTACGAGCAGTACTTC,CASSRTSATYEQYF,many,TRBV6-1,TRBJ2-7,TRBD2
TGTGCCAGCAGCCCAATAGCGGGAATAACCGGGGAGCTGTTTTTT,CASSPIAGITGELFF,few,TRBV3-1,TRBJ2-2,TRBD2
TGTGCCAGCAGCTTAGGGGTGACTAGCGAAGATACGCAGTATTTT,CASSLGVTSEDTQYF,.,TRBV11-2,TRBJ2-3,TRBD2
TGTGCCAGCAGCGATCCTAGAATGCCTAACGAGCAGTACTTC,CASSDPRMPNEQYF,.,TRBV9,TRBJ2-7,.
TGTGCCAGCAGCGGACAGGGGGTAGGGGGCCAGCCCCAGCATTTT,CASSGQGVGGQPQHF,few,TRBV7-2,TRBJ1-5,TRBD1
TGCAGTGCTAGAGATGGGCAGGCCATCGTCACTGAAGCTTTCTTT,CSARDGQAIVTEAFF,many,TRBV20-1,TRBJ1-1,.
TGTGCCAGCTCGACGTATGGGCAGGGGCTTTTAGAGCAGTACTTC,CASSTYGQGLLEQYF,.,TRBV6-8,TRBJ2-7,.
TGTGCCAGCAGCTGGACTAGCGGGAGTGTCAATGAGCAGTTCTTC,CASSWTSGSVNEQFF,many,TRBV11-2,TRBJ2-1,TRBD2
TGTGCCAGCAGCGTAGGGCGGGATGGCTACGAGCAGTACTTC,CASSVGRDGYEQYF,.,TRBV9,TRBJ2-7,.
TGTGCCAGCAGCTCCCGGCCTAGCGGGGCCAACACCGGGGAGCTGTTTTTT,CASSSRPSGANTGELFF,many,TRBV7-2,TRBJ2-2,TRBD2
TGTGCCAGCAGTGAAGTCGGTGGGAGAGGTGGCGGGGAGCTGTTTTTT,CASSEVGGRGGGELFF,.,TRBV2,TRBJ2-2,.
TGTGCCAGCAGAATCAGCCTCTACCTCACAGATACGCAGTATTTT,CASRISLYLTDTQYF,few,TRBV6-2/TRBV6-3,TRBJ2-3,.
TGTGCCAGCAGAGTTTCGGCACAATACACAGATACGCAGTATTTT,CASRVSAQYTDTQYF,.,TRBV27,TRBJ2-3,.
TGTGCCAGCTCACCAGGCAGGGAACAGCCCCAGCATTTT,CASSPGREQPQHF,.,TRBV18,TRBJ1-5,.
TGTGCCAGCAGTGAGGGCGGGAGATGGGATGAGCAGTTCTTC,CASSEGGRWDEQFF,many,TRBV2,TRBJ2-1,TRBD2
TGTGCCAGCTCACCGTCGGGGTACGGAAACACCATATATTTT,CASSPSGYGNTIYF,few,TRBV18,TRBJ1-3,.
TGCAGTGCTCCGGGACAGGGCAGCTCCTACGAGCAGTACTTC,CSAPGQGSSYEQYF,.,TRBV20-1,TRBJ2-7,TRBD1
TGTGCCAGCAGCTTAGGGGGACAGGGGTCTGAAGCTTTCTTT,CASSLGGQGSEAFF,.,TRBV7-2,TRBJ1-1,TRBD1
TGTGCCAGTTCGGCAAGGATGGTCTCTGGAAACACCATATATTTT,CASSARMVSGNTIYF,.,TRBV19,TRBJ1-3,.
TGTGCCTGGAGTGTAGGAGGATACAATGAGCAGTTCTTC,CAWSVGGYNEQFF,many,TRBV30,TRBJ2-1,.
TGTGCCAGCAGTTCGGGACTAGCGGAACCCAATGAGCAGTTCTTC,CASSSGLAEPNEQFF,.,TRBV6-5,TRBJ2-1,TRBD2
TGTGCCAGCAGCGTCGCCCAGGGCATGAATAGCGAGCAGTACTTC,CASSVAQGMNSEQYF,.,TRBV9,TRBJ2-7,.
TGCGCCAGCAGCTCCCAGGGAGGGGAGCAGCCCCAGCATTTT,CASSSQGGEQPQHF,many,TRBV5-1,TRBJ1-5,.
TGTGCCAGCAGCCCACTAGCGGGAGGGGTAAAGAATGAGCAGTTCTTC,CASSPLAGGVKNEQFF,few,TRBV3-1,TRBJ2-1,TRBD2
TGCGCCAGCAGCGCGCCAGGGATACTGAACACTGAAGCTTTCTTT,CASSAPGILNTEAFF,.,TRBV5-1,TRBJ1-1,.
TGTGCCAGCTCACCACCCGGAGGGTTAGGCACTGAAGCTTTCTTT,CASSPPGGLGTEAFF,.,TRBV18,TRBJ1-1,.
TGTGCCAGCAGCTTATACGTCGAGCAGTACTTC,CASSLYVEQYF,many,TRBV11-2,TRBJ2-7,.